Shown below are 31 T cell receptor beta chains from a single sample sequenced in a study of blood T cell repertoires in COVID-19. Repertoires were generated with immunoSEQ multiplex PCR, while TCRdb's copy carries only in-frame clones and drops some. The profile shows some 99,000 clones, around 80% of them singletons. Sequences were obtained from peripheral blood. These receptor sequences come from a human donor in a cohort sampled during active or convalescent COVID-19.

The chain uses TRBV10-3 and TRBJ1-4; the D gene is possibly TRBD1 (5 bases). The V end was cut by 5 bases, the J end by 5 bases, with 9 bases between. CDR1 is ENHRY, CDR2 SYGVKD, per germline. The CDR3 contains 13 residues. The CDR3 loop is CAISRQTNEKLFF. The CDR3 nucleotides read TGTGCCATCAGTAGACAGACGAATGAAAAACTGTTTTTT.

This CDR3 reads CASSLNGQGYRETQYF. CDR3 nucleotides: TGTGCCAGCAGCTTAAATGGACAGGGGTATCGGGAGACCCAGTACTTC. This sequence joins TRBV7-3 and TRBJ2-5; 9 bases map to TRBD1. With 1 base clipped from V and 5 bases from J, the junction kept 8 bases outside the gene matches. The CDR3 consists of 16 residues. Per the germline V gene, CDR1 is SGHTA and CDR2 is FQGTGA. The complete variable domain, with remaining parts taken from reference TRBV7-3 and TRBJ2-5, reads GAGVSQTPSNKVTEKGKYVELRCDPISGHTALYWYRQSLGQGPEFLIYFQGTGAADDSGLPNDRFFAVRPEGSVSTLKIQRTERGDSAVYLCASSLNGQGYRETQYFGPGTRLLVL.

The chain joins TRBV6-5 to TRBJ2-7; D ambiguous. The germline V gene has CDR1 MNHEY and CDR2 SVGAGI. V was trimmed by 6 bases and J by 1 base, leaving 16 bases between them. This CDR3 is built from 15 residues. CDR3 protein: CASRAGHLKSYEQYF. In nucleotides, the CDR3 is TGTGCCAGCAGAGCAGGTCACCTGAAATCCTACGAGCAGTACTTC.

The rearrangement links TRBV3-1 (or the pseudogene TRBV3-2) to TRBJ2-1, with D possibly being TRBD1 (6 bases). The CDR3 runs 15 residues. The V end lost 2 bases, the J end lost 0 bases, and 8 bases lay between the germline ends. The germline CDR1 and CDR2 sequences are LGHDT and YNNKEL (reference sequence). This CDR3 reads CASSQTRGSYNEQFF. Here the CDR3 DNA reads TGTGCCAGCAGCCAAACCAGGGGCTCCTACAATGAGCAGTTCTTC.

The CDR3 region is CASSSRDRGNSGNYGYTF. The CDR3, as DNA: TGTGCCAGCAGCTCCCGGGACAGGGGAAATTCGGGGAACTATGGCTACACCTTC. J is TRBJ1-2 and V is TRBV5-4; 10 bases agree with TRBD1. J lost 2 bases, V lost 3 bases, and 13 bases had no gene match. Per the germline V gene, CDR1 is SGHNT and CDR2 is YYREEE (reference sequence). The CDR3 has 18 residues.

This sequence joins TRBV23-1 and TRBJ2-7, with unresolved D. TRBV23-1 is identified as an open reading frame with a role that is uncertain. Trimming stripped 7 bases from V and 0 bases from J, with 19 bases between. CDR3 length equals 16 residues. The CDR3 region has the DNA TGCGCCAGCACCGAACGGCCGCAGGTAGACTCCTACGAGCAGTACTTC. Protein: CASTERPQVDSYEQYF.

V gene TRBV3-1 (or the pseudogene TRBV3-2) combines with J gene TRBJ2-7; TRBD2 matches 8 bases. Germline CDR1 is LGHDT and CDR2 is YNNKEL (reference sequence). The CDR3 contains 14 residues. V was pared by 5 bases and J by 4 bases, with 7 bases of the junction left unmatched. The CDR3 sequence: CASSYLAGGYEQYF. In nucleotides, the CDR3 is TGTGCCAGCAGCTACCTGGCGGGGGGATACGAGCAGTACTTC.

This clone was counted many times. The chain employs TRBV7-8 and TRBJ2-7; 11 bases match TRBD1. The CDR3 has 15 residues. Per germline, CDR1 SGHVS and CDR2 FQNEAQ. The V segment lost 5 bases and the J segment 3 bases; nucleotides outside the gene matches: 6. CDR3 in amino acids: CASSRGTGGIYEQYF. The CDR3 DNA is TGTGCCAGCAGCCGTGGGACAGGGGGAATCTACGAGCAGTACTTC. The full variable domain, in which reference TRBV7-8 and TRBJ2-7 provide the parts outside the CDR3, is GAGVSQSPRYKVAKRGQDVALRCDPISGHVSLFWYQQALGQGPEFLTYFQNEAQLDKSGLPSDRFFAERPEGSVSTLKIQRTQQEDSAVYLCASSRGTGGIYEQYFGPGTRLTVT.

The rearrangement joins TRBV4-3 to TRBJ2-3; unclear D gene. The CDR3 consists of 15 residues. Deletions cut 4 bases from V and 7 bases from J, with 18 bases between. Germline CDR1 LGHNA, CDR2 YSLEER. CDR3 nucleotides: TGCGCCAGCAGCCCCGACTTGGATTCGAAATATACGCAGTATTTT. Its translation: CASSPDLDSKYTQYF.

The V call is TRBV19, the J call TRBJ2-2; TRBD1 agrees at 9 bases. The CDR3 runs to 16 residues. After removal of 9 bases from V and 7 bases from J, the junction contained 15 bases not matched to a gene. The germline V gene has CDR1 LNHDA and CDR2 SQIVND (reference sequence). The CDR3 DNA sequence: TGTGCCAGCTTATTAACTTCCGGGACAGGGATCGGGGAGCTGTTTTTT. Protein: CASLLTSGTGIGELFF.

CDR3 residues: CASSHGQLPETQYF. Here the CDR3 DNA reads TGCGCCAGCAGCCATGGACAGTTGCCAGAGACCCAGTACTTC. The V and J genes are TRBV5-1 and TRBJ2-5; D might be TRBD1 (6 bases). V dropped 4 bases and J dropped 4 bases, with 14 bases sitting between them. The CDR3 contains 14 residues. From germline, CDR1 is SGHRS and CDR2 YFSETQ.

The table lists this clone with a few counts. The CDR3, as DNA: TGTGCCAGCTCACCCCTCCCCCTACCAGGGGGGAATGAAGCTTTCTTT. Translation gives CASSPLPLPGGNEAFF. The chain joins TRBV18 to TRBJ1-1, with TRBD1 matching over 7 bases. The V gene's germline CDR1 is KGHSH and CDR2 LQKENI. The CDR3 is 16 residues long. V dropped 3 bases and J dropped 7; count of bases not matched to a gene: 14. Complete variable domain (other parts from reference TRBV18 and TRBJ1-1): NAGVMQNPRHLVRRRGQEARLRCSPMKGHSHVYWYRQLPEEGLKFMVYLQKENIIDESGMPKERFSAEFPKEGPSILRIQQVVRGDSAAYFCASSPLPLPGGNEAFFGQGTRLTVV.

The chain recombines TRBV3-1 (or the pseudogene TRBV3-2) with TRBJ1-1; perhaps TRBD1 as D (5 bases). Germline CDR1 reads LGHDT; CDR2 reads YNNKEL (reference sequence). CDR3 length equals 15 residues. Trimming took 3 bases from V and 4 from J, leaving 15 bases between them. CDR3 DNA: TGTGCCAGCAGCCACATAACAGGTCGTAGCACTGAAGCTTTCTTT. This translates into CASSHITGRSTEAFF.

The chain employs TRBV5-6 and TRBJ2-3; 9 nucleotides agree with TRBD2. Trimming removed 4 bases from V and 1 base from J; junction bases left unmatched: 10. From germline, CDR1 is SGHDT and CDR2 YYEEEE. CDR3 length equals 17 residues. In nucleotides, the CDR3 is TGTGCCAGCAGCAGCAAAGGACTAGCGATTCGCACAGATACGCAGTATTTT. It specifies CASSSKGLAIRTDTQYF.

The J gene is TRBJ1-4, the V gene TRBV28; 10 positions match TRBD1. V lost 2 bases and J lost 8; bases outside the gene matches: 5. The length of the CDR3 is 15 residues. Germline V gene data show CDR1 as MDHEN and CDR2 as SYDVKM. CDR3 sequence: CASSLPGTGDEKLFF. The CDR3 coding sequence is TGTGCCAGCAGTTTACCAGGGACAGGGGACGAAAAACTGTTTTTT. The complete variable domain, with remaining parts taken from reference TRBV28 and TRBJ1-4, reads DVKVTQSSRYLVKRTGEKVFLECVQDMDHENMFWYRQDPGLGLRLIYFSYDVKMKEKGDIPEGYSVSREKKERFSLILESASTNQTSMYLCASSLPGTGDEKLFFGSGTQLSVL.

This clone appeared once. The chain is built from TRBV9 and TRBJ1-2, with D unresolved. This CDR3 contains 12 residues. Germline CDR1 SGDLS, CDR2 YYNGEE. V was cut by 5 bases and J by 1 base, with 6 bases left in between. The CDR3 nucleotides read TGTGCCAGCAGGTCCGTTAACTATGGCTACACCTTC. Its protein is CASRSVNYGYTF.

The genes are TRBV6-5 and TRBJ1-3; D is unresolved. CDR3 length: 15 amino acids. Trimming took 7 bases from V and 0 from J, leaving 13 bases between them. Per germline, CDR1 MNHEY and CDR2 SVGAGI. The CDR3 region is CASTFSESSGNTIYF. The CDR3, as DNA: TGTGCCAGCACCTTCTCGGAGAGCTCTGGAAACACCATATATTTT.

This clone was seen just once. V is TRBV11-1 and J is TRBJ2-7, with 7 bases that match TRBD1. The germline gives CDR1 SGHAT, CDR2 FQDESV (reference sequence). V trimming: 1 base; J trimming: 1 base; junction bases outside the gene matches: 4. This CDR3 contains 15 residues. This CDR3 is CASSLETGLSYEQYF. As DNA, the CDR3 is TGTGCCAGCAGCTTAGAGACAGGGTTGTCCTACGAGCAGTACTTC.

The chain couples TRBV27 to TRBJ2-1; D is possibly TRBD1 (6 bases). The V end was cut by 6 bases, the J end by 4 bases, with 13 bases between. The germline V gene has CDR1 MNHEY and CDR2 SMNVEV (reference sequence). The CDR3 is made up of 14 amino acids. CDR3 in DNA: TGTGCCAGCAGCCGAGCAACAGGGTACAATGAGCAGTTCTTC. This codes for CASSRATGYNEQFF.

This clone was counted a few times. The V gene is TRBV6-5, the J gene TRBJ1-3; TRBD1 matches at 7 bases. The CDR3 contains 16 residues. Germline V gives CDR1 MNHEY, CDR2 SVGAGI. The V and J ends lost 4 bases and 2 bases, in that order; junction bases with no gene match: 8. The CDR3 nucleotides read TGTGCCAGCAGTTCGTACTCAGGGGGAACTGGAAACACCATATATTTT. Translating gives CASSSYSGGTGNTIYF.

V usage is TRBV11-2 and J usage is TRBJ1-5; the D is unclear. This CDR3 contains 16 residues. V was clipped by 2 bases and J by 7 bases, with 18 bases between them. From germline, CDR1 is SGHAT and CDR2 FQNNGV. Written as DNA, the CDR3 is TGTGCCAGCAGCTTATTAGCGGCCCTCGTGGGGCAGCCCCAGCATTTT. Translation: CASSLLAALVGQPQHF.

The rearrangement links TRBV11-2 to TRBJ2-2; 7 bases line up with TRBD1. Trimming at V came to 4 bases and at J to 0 bases, leaving 11 bases not matched to a gene. Germline V lookup: CDR1 SGHAT, CDR2 FQNNGV. This CDR3 is 18 amino acids long. The CDR3 region has the DNA TGTGCCAGCAGCTCTTACAGGGGTAGCCGCGCGAACACCGGGGAGCTGTTTTTT. Translated: CASSSYRGSRANTGELFF.

The CDR3 is CASSLQGTGNTIYF. CDR3 nucleotide sequence: TGTGCCAGCAGCCTACAGGGGACTGGAAACACCATATATTTT. The chain uses TRBV27 and TRBJ1-3; 7 positions match TRBD1. Germline V lookup: CDR1 MNHEY, CDR2 SMNVEV (reference sequence). J gave up 2 bases and V 6 bases, and 4 bases lay outside the gene matches. This CDR3 comprises 14 residues.

This chain joins TRBV13 and TRBJ1-5; D gene uncertain. The germline CDR1 and CDR2 sequences are PRHDT and FYEKMQ (reference sequence). Trimming took off 2 bases at V and 9 bases at J, with 11 bases between the two ends. The CDR3 is 13 residues long. For the CDR3, the DNA is TGTGCCAGCAGCTTACAGTCCGCGGGGCCCCAGCATTTT. It encodes CASSLQSAGPQHF.

The chain joins TRBV18 to TRBJ1-1; D perhaps matches TRBD1 (6 bases). Germline CDR1 and CDR2: KGHSH and LQKENI. V was clipped by 4 bases and J by 3 bases, with 21 bases between them. The CDR3 spans 17 residues. CDR3: CASSRLGTPQEDTEAFF. The CDR3 region has the DNA TGTGCCAGCTCACGGCTCGGGACACCTCAGGAGGACACTGAAGCTTTCTTT.

The V gene is TRBV7-2, the J gene TRBJ2-3; 11 bases are a match to TRBD2. The CDR3 has 16 amino acids. Trimming at V came to 3 bases and at J to 2 bases, leaving 4 bases not matched to a gene. Germline CDR1 SGHTA, CDR2 FQGNSA. This CDR3 reads CASSFSGGANTDTQYF. The CDR3 nucleotides are TGTGCCAGCAGCTTTAGCGGGGGGGCTAACACAGATACGCAGTATTTT.

This clone was detected once. The gene calls are TRBV6-6 and TRBJ1-2; TRBD1 is a possible D gene (6 bases). Per the germline V gene, CDR1 is MNHNY and CDR2 is SVGAGI (reference sequence). There are 16 residues in the CDR3. The V gene lost 7 bases and the J gene lost 4 bases, with 22 bases spanning the gap. CDR3 nucleotides: TGTGCCAGCACCCAAGACAGGACAGCGAACTTCTATGGCTACACCTTC. It yields the protein CASTQDRTANFYGYTF.

This sequence joins TRBV7-2 and TRBJ1-2; 9 bases line up with TRBD1. The germline gives CDR1 SGHTA, CDR2 FQGNSA. This CDR3 contains 16 residues. J gave up 8 bases and V 1 base, and 11 bases lay outside the gene matches. CDR3 region: CASSLVTGTGPIGYTF. The CDR3 DNA is TGTGCCAGCAGCTTAGTTACCGGGACAGGGCCCATAGGCTACACCTTC.

The V and J genes are TRBV27 and TRBJ2-1, with 7 bases fitting TRBD2. After removal of 5 bases from V and 1 base from J, the junction contained 17 bases not matched to a gene. The length of the CDR3 is 19 residues. The germline V gene has CDR1 MNHEY and CDR2 SMNVEV (reference sequence). CDR3 sequence: CASSRTLGTTYVSYNEQFF. In DNA form, the CDR3 reads TGTGCCAGCAGTCGGACCCTCGGGACTACCTACGTTTCCTACAATGAGCAGTTCTTC.

The chain joins TRBV11-1 to TRBJ2-7; 10 nucleotides match TRBD2. This CDR3 has 14 amino acids. Unmatched junction bases numbered 6, after V lost 6 bases and J lost 4 bases. Germline CDR1 reads SGHAT; CDR2 reads FQDESV (reference sequence). CDR3 sequence (DNA): TGTGCCAGCAGACCTAGCGGGAGAGGTTACGAGCAGTACTTC. Amino acids: CASRPSGRGYEQYF.

V and J are TRBV7-2 and TRBJ2-7; tentative D call: TRBD1 (6 bases). V lost 4 bases, J lost 3 bases, and 22 bases lay in between. CDR3 length: 17 residues. Looked up from germline, CDR1 is SGHTA and CDR2 is FQGNSA. In nucleotides, the CDR3 is TGTGCCAGCAGCTCGGATTCGACAGGACTCAATTTCTACGAGCAGTACTTC. Translated: CASSSDSTGLNFYEQYF.